This TCR beta chain emerged from a study of T cell responses to AZD1222 COVID-19 vaccine (dated by TCRdb to about 2021). Regarding the study in general: A total of 233 trial participants underwent TCR sequencing, of whom around 200 received two doses of AZD1222 and roughly 25 received two doses of the MenACWY control vaccine. Trial participants were enrolled by age into subgroups of 18-55, 56-69 and 70-plus years, and approximately 150, 30 and 60 TCR-sequenced participants, respectively, were included in these subgroups. Broader findings and caveats from the paper: Spike-specific TCR breadth and depth rose significantly after two AZD1222 doses compared with day 0 and with MenACWY recipients. Reportedly, almost half of the unique spike-specific TCRs recognized epitopes lying outside the regions that are mutated in the B.1.351 and B.1.1.7 variants. Conclusions about previously exposed vaccinees are limited because only 5 or 6 AZD1222 recipients were SARS-CoV-2 seropositive at baseline. Participants were mostly white British and included more females than males, and it was suggested by the authors that clonal diversity may have been underestimated. In the small 56-69-year group, the increase in depth fell short of significance, most likely because of low power. The vaccine-associated CD4 TCRs covered the entire spike protein, and the dominant responses fell in regions 160-218 and 743-854. No day 14 peak-response samples were available, so repertoires were characterized only after the peak T cell response.

Counted from cysteine to phenylalanine, this CDR3 has 14 amino acids. Only the CDR3 part of the read is kept: 42 bases, read in frame from the first base. V is pruned by 4 bases and J by 9 bases, leaving 9 bases of the junction without a gene match. The germline V gene provides CDR1 MDHEN and CDR2 SYDVKM. The CDR3 regions of human TCRbeta chains were subjected to immunosequencing. From the authors' description of their analysis: TCRs in the repertoires were matched against a reference library of SARS-CoV-2-specific TCRs that had been generated with the MIRA antigen-specificity platform. Breadth meant the fraction of unique TCRs that were SARS-CoV-2-associated, whereas depth meant the fraction of total T cells that were SARS-CoV-2-associated. Using the MIRA data, each spike-specific TCR was assigned both to the spike region to which the TCR was reactive and to a CD4 or CD8 class. Log10-transformed breadth and depth values were compared by one-way ANOVA with Sidak's multiple comparisons tests. Here the immuneACCESS table is served through TCRdb, limited to in-frame sequences with V and J called. Missing clones are a known gap in these copies; in checked studies unresolved V genes cover under half, and the rest lacks a known reason. That table furnishes V, J and clone size, whereas the DNA furnished D and trimming. The sample yields about 120,000 clones; around 89% were counted once. The leading ten clones occupy 7.1% of the sample.

The time point label, read with the paper, signifies: about 28 days (+/-7) after the second vaccine dose. AZD1222 recipients with second doses at about 4 weeks or about 12 weeks were pooled, because spike-specific TCR depth and breadth did not differ between schedules. Samples from vaccinated people were obtained from the UK trials COV001 and COV002, which included a single-blind randomized controlled phase 2/3 trial of AZD1222 (ChAdOx1 nCoV-19) in healthy adults. Trial participant PBMC samples were collected at day 0 and day 28 after the second dose for TCRbeta chain sequencing. Worth noting for this clone: The target of this receptor is not known. Base-call qualities are not available, and no considerably larger clone is one nucleotide away.

The sequence links TRBV28 to TRBJ2-1; TRBD2 aligns with 7 central bases. This TCR was recovered from an adult who received the AZD1222 COVID-19 vaccine. The sequences come from peripheral blood, collected 28 days after the second AZD1222 dose. The sequence in DNA is TGTGCCAGCAGTTCCCCCCCTACTAGCGCTGAGCAGTTCTTC. Its amino acids are CASSSPPTSAEQFF.